Presented here are 25 T cell receptor beta chains from one specimen sequenced in a study of T-cell memory formation after mild COVID-19. Using its own MiXCR run on the 5' RACE reads, TCRdb lists one record per CDR3 protein. The repertoire includes approximately 270,000 distinct CDR3 sequences, about 17% of them detected once, and roughly 20% sits in the top ten. Sequenced input: PBMCs or a T cell subset sorted from them (not recorded which). Every receptor here comes from a young man who had mild COVID-19 (a few samples of this study predate the infection). Cell type and time point are not known.

This clonotype was picked up many times. The J gene is TRBJ2-1, the V gene TRBV12-3 or TRBV12-4, with unresolved D. V lost 6 bases and J lost 5, with 5 bases in between. The CDR3 loop spans 11 amino acids. CDR3 DNA: TGTGCCAGCAGCCTCCACAATGAGCAGTTCTTC. Translation gives CASSLHNEQFF.

The rearrangement joins TRBV10-3 to TRBJ1-5; 10 bases are a match to TRBD1. Trimming took 6 bases from V and 4 from J; bases not matched to a gene: 6. The V gene's germline CDR1 is ENHRY and CDR2 SYGVKD. The CDR3 totals 15 residues. The chain's CDR3 is CAIRPGTGVNQPQHF. The CDR3 nucleotides read TGTGCCATCAGGCCCGGGACAGGGGTGAATCAGCCCCAGCATTTT.

The chain recombines TRBV10-3 with TRBJ1-1; no firm D call. The germline V gene has CDR1 ENHRY and CDR2 SYGVKD. V lost 4 bases, J lost 1 base, and 4 bases lay in between. The CDR3 is 12 residues long. Written as DNA, the CDR3 is TGTGCCATCAGTGCCCCGAACACTGAAGCTTTCTTT. It specifies CAISAPNTEAFF.

This clonotype has more than one count but fewer than ten. The chain is built from TRBV5-6 and TRBJ1-2, with D tentatively TRBD1 (5 bases). Germline V gene data show CDR1 as SGHDT and CDR2 as YYEEEE. V was shortened by 4 bases and J by 4 bases, with 17 bases between the two germline ends. The CDR3 has 15 residues. CDR3 in amino acids: CASSPGSGRIYGYTF. The DNA of the CDR3 is TGTGCCAGCAGCCCCGGCTCGGGACGGATCTATGGCTACACCTTC. Supplemented by reference TRBV5-6 and TRBJ1-2, the full variable domain reads DAGVTQSPTHLIKTRGQQVTLRCSPKSGHDTVSWYQQALGQGPQFIFQYYEEEERQRGNFPDRFSGHQFPNYSSELNVNALLLGDSALYLCASSPGSGRIYGYTFGSGTRLTVV.

The CDR3 loop is CASRGWTRDAFF. The CDR3 bases are TGTGCCAGCAGAGGTTGGACGAGGGACGCTTTCTTT. The rearrangement links TRBV6-6 to TRBJ1-1; D might be TRBD1 (5 bases). This CDR3 comprises 12 residues. Deletions cut 6 bases from V and 11 bases from J, with 16 bases between. Germline V gene sequence: CDR1 MNHNY, CDR2 SVGAGI (reference sequence).

J is TRBJ2-7 and V is TRBV7-8; tentatively, D is TRBD2 (6 bases). CDR1 is SGHVS and CDR2 is FQNEAQ in the germline V gene. Trimming stripped 5 bases from V and 2 bases from J, with 10 bases between. CDR3 size: 13 residues. The CDR3 bases are TGTGCCAGCAGCCACGGGGGAGCCTACGAGCAGTACTTC. Residues: CASSHGGAYEQYF.

The gene calls are TRBV28 and TRBJ2-1, with 8 bases matching TRBD1. Germline V gives CDR1 MDHEN, CDR2 SYDVKM. V lost 5 bases, J lost 12 bases, and 15 bases stayed unmatched. The CDR3 extends over 15 amino acids. The CDR3 here is CASSLGQGSGFGQFF. Here the CDR3 DNA reads TGTGCCAGCAGTCTAGGACAGGGCTCAGGGTTTGGGCAGTTCTTC.

This chain joins TRBV7-9 and TRBJ1-2; D perhaps matches TRBD1 (6 bases). Trimming left V 6 bases short and J 7 bases short, with 15 bases between. The germline V gene encodes CDR1 SEHNR and CDR2 FQNEAQ (reference sequence). This CDR3 contains 13 residues. Here the CDR3 reads CASRMSGGFGYTF. The CDR3 DNA is TGTGCCAGCAGGATGTCGGGGGGCTTTGGCTACACCTTC.

CDR3 sequence: CASSPTRREAFF. The CDR3 DNA sequence: TGTGCCAGCAGTCCGACCCGGCGGGAAGCTTTCTTT. J is TRBJ1-1 and V is TRBV6-2 or TRBV6-3, with D uncertain. Germline values: CDR1 MNHEY, CDR2 SVGEGT. V lost 5 bases, J lost 8 bases, and 12 bases lay in between. The CDR3 is 12 amino acids.

At least ten counts were recorded for this clonotype. The rearrangement joins TRBV12-3 or TRBV12-4 to TRBJ2-1; D is ambiguous. Trimming took 5 bases from V and 4 from J, leaving 9 bases between them. The CDR3 spans 13 residues. CDR3 loop: CASSVGHYNEQFF. DNA of the CDR3: TGTGCCAGCAGTGTCGGGCATTACAATGAGCAGTTCTTC.

V usage is TRBV4-3 and J usage is TRBJ2-5, with D maybe TRBD2 (6 bases). This CDR3 region has 14 residues. CDR1 is LGHNA and CDR2 is YSLEER in the germline V gene. V shed 4 bases and J shed 3 bases, with 12 bases lying between them. The CDR3, as DNA: TGCGCCAGCAGCCGTAGCGGTGATGAAGAGACCCAGTACTTC. Amino acid sequence: CASSRSGDEETQYF.

This chain links TRBV7-2 with TRBJ2-3; tentatively, D is TRBD2 (7 bases). Germline lookup yields CDR1 SGHTA and CDR2 FQGNSA. This CDR3 is 15 amino acids long. The V gene lost 1 base and the J gene lost 5 bases, with 13 bases spanning the gap. This CDR3 reads CASSLEWGGLDTQYF. The CDR3 region has the DNA TGTGCCAGCAGCTTAGAGTGGGGGGGCCTAGATACGCAGTATTTT.

V usage is TRBV18 and J usage is TRBJ2-2; D unclear. Germline lookup yields CDR1 KGHSH and CDR2 LQKENI. CDR3 size: 15 residues. Trimming took 3 bases from V and 4 from J, leaving 12 bases between them. CDR3 sequence reads: CASSPLQSGTGELFF. The CDR3 DNA is TGTGCCAGCTCACCTCTCCAGTCCGGCACCGGGGAGCTGTTTTTT. Looking up the rest from reference TRBV18 and TRBJ2-2 gives the full variable domain: NAGVMQNPRHLVRRRGQEARLRCSPMKGHSHVYWYRQLPEEGLKFMVYLQKENIIDESGMPKERFSAEFPKEGPSILRIQQVVRGDSAAYFCASSPLQSGTGELFFGEGSRLTVL.

CDR3 DNA: TGTGCCAGCAGTGAAGCGCTCCGCGGGGGGGGTAAAGGCAATGAGCAGTTCTTC. Its protein product is CASSEALRGGGKGNEQFF. V and J are TRBV2 and TRBJ2-1; TRBD2 matches at 9 bases. With 0 bases clipped from V and 6 bases from J, the junction kept 12 bases outside the gene matches. CDR3 length: 18 residues. Germline-derived CDR1 and CDR2 are SNHLY and FYNNEI. Supplemented by reference TRBV2 and TRBJ2-1, the full variable domain reads EPEVTQTPSHQVTQMGQEVILRCVPISNHLYFYWYRQILGQKVEFLVSFYNNEISEKSEIFDDQFSVERPDGSNFTLKIRSTKLEDSAMYFCASSEALRGGGKGNEQFFGPGTRLTVL.

The rearrangement joins TRBV6-2 or TRBV6-3 to TRBJ1-5; D may be TRBD1 (5 bases). Between the trimmed V and J ends, which lost 2 bases and 4 bases, there was a span of 9 bases. Germline assignment: CDR1 MNHEY and CDR2 SVGEGT. This CDR3 spans 14 amino acids. The CDR3 DNA follows: TGTGCCAGCAGTTACATCCGGGGGAATCAGCCCCAGCATTTT. Its translation is CASSYIRGNQPQHF.

This clonotype was seen only a few times. This chain connects TRBV12-3 or TRBV12-4 to TRBJ2-1; TRBD1 might be the D (6 bases). The CDR3 extends over 15 amino acids. The germline V and J ends were trimmed by 3 bases and 3 bases, with 12 bases remaining between them. CDR3 in DNA: TGTGCCAGCAGTTTCCCCGACAGGAACTACAATGAGCAGTTCTTC. It translates to CASSFPDRNYNEQFF.

A single count supports this clonotype. The chain employs TRBV19 and TRBJ1-5, with no clear D. V was shortened by 3 bases and J by 2 bases, with 5 bases between the two germline ends. CDR3 size: 13 residues. CDR1 and CDR2 (germline): LNHDA, SQIVND (reference sequence). The CDR3 reads CASSIRGNQPQHF. CDR3 DNA: TGTGCCAGTAGTATCCGAGGCAATCAGCCCCAGCATTTT.

CDR3: CASSLLGSRSYNEQFF. DNA for the CDR3: TGTGCCAGCAGCTTACTGGGGAGCAGGTCCTACAATGAGCAGTTCTTC. The chain combines TRBV7-8 with TRBJ2-1; D perhaps matches TRBD2 (5 bases). Between the trimmed V and J ends, which lost 2 bases and 1 base, there was a span of 12 bases. Germline V gene lookup returns CDR1 SGHVS and CDR2 FQNEAQ. The CDR3 extends over 16 amino acids.

This clonotype was seen only a few times. V and J are TRBV12-3 or TRBV12-4 and TRBJ2-3, with 8 positions matching TRBD2. This CDR3 has 16 residues. The V segment lost 6 bases and the J segment 1 base; nucleotides outside the gene matches: 9. This CDR3 reads CASSFPGGDGTDTQYF. For the CDR3, the DNA is TGTGCCAGCAGCTTCCCGGGAGGGGATGGCACAGATACGCAGTATTTT.

This clonotype was observed many times. The CDR3 DNA is TGTGCCAGCAGCGTGTATGGGGCGCATGGGCAAGAGACCCAGTACTTC. Protein product: CASSVYGAHGQETQYF. J is TRBJ2-5 and V is TRBV9; possible D gene TRBD1, 5 bases. Germline assignment: CDR1 SGDLS and CDR2 YYNGEE. V lost 2 bases and J 2 bases, leaving 16 bases between the germline ends. The CDR3 is 16 residues long. Supplemented by reference TRBV9 and TRBJ2-5, the full variable domain reads DSGVTQTPKHLITATGQRVTLRCSPRSGDLSVYWYQQSLDQGLQFLIQYYNGEERAKGNILERFSAQQFPDLHSELNLSSLELGDSALYFCASSVYGAHGQETQYFGPGTRLLVL.

V is TRBV7-9 and J is TRBJ2-7; D is unclear. The CDR3 contains 15 residues. Germline V CDR1 and CDR2: SEHNR, FQNEAQ (reference sequence). V lost 5 bases to trimming and J lost 3 bases, with 17 bases between them. Here the CDR3 DNA reads TGTGCCAGCAGCCCCCGGGTTGTGGAGTACTACGAGCAGTACTTC. It translates to CASSPRVVEYYEQYF.

This chain joins TRBV6-5 and TRBJ1-1; 10 bases line up with TRBD1. V lost 5 bases, J lost 0 bases, and 6 bases stayed unmatched. The V gene's germline CDR1 is MNHEY and CDR2 SVGAGI. CDR3 length: 16 residues. The CDR3 DNA reads TGTGCCAGCAGTCTCCGGGACAGGGGAATGAACACTGAAGCTTTCTTT. Translation: CASSLRDRGMNTEAFF.

This chain uses TRBV4-3 with TRBJ1-2; 8 bases align to TRBD1. The V gene end was trimmed by 5 bases and the J gene end by 7 bases; junction bases not matched to a gene: 3. This CDR3 has 12 amino acids. Germline V gene lookup returns CDR1 LGHNA and CDR2 YSLEER. The CDR3 bases are TGCGCCAGCAGCTTCACAGGGGGTGGCTACACCTTC. It encodes CASSFTGGGYTF.

This clonotype was seen only a few times. The chain recombines TRBV20-1 with TRBJ1-1; possible D gene TRBD1, 5 bases. The V gene's germline CDR1 is DFQATT and CDR2 SNEGSKA (reference sequence). This CDR3 contains 13 residues. Trimming left V 3 bases short and J 1 base short, with 9 bases between. The CDR3 loop is CSARFGQNTEAFF. The CDR3 DNA is TGCAGTGCTAGGTTTGGACAGAACACTGAAGCTTTCTTT.

This clonotype was seen more than once but under ten times. The rearrangement joins TRBV9 to TRBJ2-1; tentatively, D is TRBD1 or TRBD2 (5 bases each). V was shortened by 0 bases and J by 5 bases, with 15 bases between the two germline ends. The CDR3 length is 16 residues. CDR1 is SGDLS, CDR2 YYNGEE, per germline. The CDR3 nucleotides read TGTGCCAGCAGCGTAGGAGCCCTAGAGGGACACAATGAGCAGTTCTTC. It encodes CASSVGALEGHNEQFF.